The text below deals with one T cell receptor (beta chain). Its antigen remains unidentified. The data derive from a study of shared clonotypes between healthy human individuals. Study-wide results and limits: Only blood was sampled, and tissue TCR repertoires likely differ from blood ones.

Looked up from germline, CDR1 is MNHEY and CDR2 is SMNVEV (reference sequence). V lost 4 bases, J lost 3 bases, and 5 bases stayed unmatched. CDR3 length: 15 residues. It was at deep level that the assay was run. Across several immunoSEQ plates, the genomic DNA of each subset was split evenly. Original processing notes: Junction-only sequences without quality scores were provided by ImmunoSEQ, so filtering was different. The method was immunoSEQ multiplex PCR; TCRdb's version includes in-frame clones alone and lacks a portion of them. V, J and clone size are those of that table, while D and trimming were read from the DNA. The profile shows hundreds of thousands of clones, about 80% of them singletons.

The source is a woman in her thirties in good health. V is TRBV27 and J is TRBJ1-5; 8 bases line up with TRBD1. Sequencing used memory CD4+ T cells sorted from blood. The subset here: CD45RA-negative fraction. The CDR3 DNA follows: TGTGCCAGCAGTTCTGGGACAGGCTACAATCAGCCCCAGCATTTT. This gives the protein CASSSGTGYNQPQHF.